This TCR beta chain was recovered during a study of T cells in women clearing cervical HPV infection. Study results and limitations: CIN3+ cases had significantly higher TCR repertoire richness than controls, but evenness did not differ.

The V and J ends lost 3 bases and 1 base respectively, with 8 bases between them. Germline lookup yields CDR1 SEHNR and CDR2 FQNEAQ (reference sequence). This CDR3 has 14 residues. Clones were sequenced by immunoSEQ multiplex PCR, and TCRdb holds only the in-frame ones, with some missing. Across about 20,000 clones, the top ten clones capture approximately 5.3% of the sample. In regard to this clone: The antigen remains unidentified. The read is 3 residues too short to cover the CDR3 end, so that end is filled in from the germline J gene.

Sequenced sample: blood buffy coat. The sequence derives from a woman aged 18 to 75 with a cervical HPV16 infection that either progressed to CIN3+ or cleared (not recorded which). The genes are TRBV7-9 and TRBJ2-3; tentative D call: TRBD2 (5 bases). CDR3 DNA, as far as it was read: TGTGCCAGCAGCTTGGGAGCGGGCACAGATACG. Translation: CASSLGAGTDT. In full, the CDR3 is CASSLGAGTDTQYF.